The rows below give T cell receptor beta chains drawn from one sample of a study of blood T cell repertoires in COVID-19. TCRdb's table, derived via immunoSEQ multiplex PCR, lists solely in-frame clones and lacks some. The repertoire includes about 70,000 clones, about 85% of them detected once, and 3.9% sits in the top ten. Sequencing input: peripheral blood. These receptors all come from a man aged 65 to 85 with active COVID-19. The CDR3 runs from the conserved cysteine through the conserved F or W. D genes are given only for firm matches. Where a row states a size, it is once, few, many or the class of an expanded clone; other rows omit it.

clone_size,j_call,v_call,d_call,cdr3_nt,cdr3_aa
.,TRBJ2-3,TRBV9,.,TGTGCCAGCAGCCCGGCCGGAGCGAGCCCCCGGGGGTCGCAGTATTTT,CASSPAGASPRGSQYF
.,TRBJ1-5,TRBV6-5,.,TGTGCCAGCAGTCAAACCCCCGGGGGGAATCAGCCCCAGCATTTT,CASSQTPGGNQPQHF
.,TRBJ2-2,TRBV3-1/TRBV3-2,TRBD2,TGTGCCAGCAGCCGTGGTAGCGGGAGGCCGAACACCGGGGAGCTGTTTTTT,CASSRGSGRPNTGELFF
.,TRBJ2-2,TRBV10-3,.,TGTGCCATCAGTGATCCTGGAGGGAGCGCGGGCGGGGAGCTGTTTTTT,CAISDPGGSAGGELFF
.,TRBJ2-5,TRBV4-3,.,TGCGCCAGCAGCCAAGTGAGGGGGAGGACCCAGTACTTC,CASSQVRGRTQYF
.,TRBJ2-3,TRBV12-3/TRBV12-4,TRBD2,TGTGCCAGCACCCGGGGGGGTTTCGATACGCAGTATTTT,CASTRGGFDTQYF
.,TRBJ2-3,TRBV5-1,TRBD2,TGCGCCAGCAGCTTGGGCGGGAGGACCAGATTTGATACGCAGTATTTT,CASSLGGRTRFDTQYF
.,TRBJ2-7,TRBV4-1,TRBD1,TGCGCCAGCAGCCAAGCGGGACAGGGGACCTACGAGCAGTACTTC,CASSQAGQGTYEQYF
.,TRBJ2-3,TRBV5-4,TRBD2,TGTGCCAGCAGCACGGGACTAGCGGGAGCCACAGATACGCAGTATTTT,CASSTGLAGATDTQYF
.,TRBJ2-2,TRBV19,TRBD1,TGTGCCAGCCGCACAGGGGGGTTGGGGGAGCTGTTTTTT,CASRTGGLGELFF
.,TRBJ1-2,TRBV5-4,.,TGTGCCAGCAGCCCCTGGGGGCAGGGGAACTATGGCTACACCTTC,CASSPWGQGNYGYTF
.,TRBJ2-5,TRBV29-1,TRBD2,TGCAGCGTTGAAGCTTTGGGGACTAGCCCGACCCAGTACTTC,CSVEALGTSPTQYF
.,TRBJ2-4,TRBV5-3,.,TGTGCCAGAAGCATAGACGGAACCAGAGGCAAAAACATTCAGTACTTC,CARSIDGTRGKNIQYF
.,TRBJ1-2,TRBV24-1,TRBD1,TGTGCCACCAGTGGGACAGGGGCCATCTATGGCTACACCTTC,CATSGTGAIYGYTF
.,TRBJ1-3,TRBV11-2,TRBD1,TGTGCCAGCAGCTTAGGGCCCCCGGGACAGTCCAGCTCTGGAAACACCATATATTTT,CASSLGPPGQSSSGNTIYF
.,TRBJ2-7,TRBV19,TRBD1,TGTGCCAGTAGTAGCACAGGGGGCAGGGACGAGCAGTACTTC,CASSSTGGRDEQYF
.,TRBJ1-5,TRBV2,.,TGTGCCAGCAGTGAAGGGTGGGGGCAGGTGCCCCAGCATTTT,CASSEGWGQVPQHF
once,TRBJ2-7,TRBV6-5,TRBD1,TGTGCCAGCAGTTACTCGGACAGGGCCGCGCGTGAGCAGTACTTC,CASSYSDRAAREQYF
.,TRBJ1-2,TRBV6-5,.,TGTGCCAGCAGCGCCCCGGGGGAGGGTAACTATGGCTACACCTTC,CASSAPGEGNYGYTF
.,TRBJ2-6,TRBV6-2/TRBV6-3,.,TGTGCCAGCAGCCCCCGGGGCTCTGGGGCCAACGTCCTGACTTTC,CASSPRGSGANVLTF
.,TRBJ2-4,TRBV30,.,TGTGCCTGGAGTGCGGGGGTCAGCTTGGCCAAAAACATTCAGTACTTC,CAWSAGVSLAKNIQYF
.,TRBJ2-5,TRBV7-2,TRBD2,TGTGCCAGCAGCTTAGTGGCTAGCGGGCACCAAGAGACCCAGTACTTC,CASSLVASGHQETQYF
.,TRBJ2-5,TRBV19,TRBD1,TGTGCCACCACAGGACAGGGGACACAAGAGACCCAGTACTTC,CATTGQGTQETQYF
.,TRBJ1-5,TRBV28,TRBD1,TGTGCCAGCAGAAGGGGGCGCGGTCAGCCCCAGCATTTT,CASRRGRGQPQHF
.,TRBJ2-3,TRBV27,TRBD2,TGTGCCAGCAGTTTTGGGGGGCCGACTAGCGGCCCGGGGTCCGAGGGTCAGTATTTT,CASSFGGPTSGPGSEGQYF
.,TRBJ2-1,TRBV5-1,.,TGCGCCAGCAGCCCAGGGGGGAGACTACCCCCCCTCAATGAGCAGTTCTTC,CASSPGGRLPPLNEQFF
.,TRBJ1-2,TRBV27,TRBD1,TGTGCCAGCAGTTTACAGGGACAGCCTAACTATGGCTACACCTTC,CASSLQGQPNYGYTF
.,TRBJ2-7,TRBV28,.,TGTGCCAGCAGTGACACCTACGAGCAGTACTTC,CASSDTYEQYF
few,TRBJ2-1,TRBV21-1,.,TGTGCCAGCACCCCCCTAGCGGGAGGCGTCCATGAGCAGTTCTTC,CASTPLAGGVHEQFF
once,TRBJ2-7,TRBV30,.,TGTGCCTGGAGTGGGCCGGGGAGCGAGCAGTACTTC,CAWSGPGSEQYF
.,TRBJ2-7,TRBV7-2,TRBD2,TGTGCCAGCAGCCCAGACCCGGGAGGTCGTGGGCAGTACTTC,CASSPDPGGRGQYF
.,TRBJ2-1,TRBV7-9,TRBD2,TGTGCCAGCAGCCGGGGGGAGGGCCACAATGAGCAGTTCTTC,CASSRGEGHNEQFF
.,TRBJ2-3,TRBV7-9,TRBD2,TGTGCCAGCAGCCCTAGCGGGAGAGGCACAGATACGCAGTATTTT,CASSPSGRGTDTQYF
.,TRBJ2-7,TRBV7-2,TRBD2,TGTGCCAGCAGCTTAGCCCCGGGACTAGGCTACGAGCAGTACTTC,CASSLAPGLGYEQYF
.,TRBJ2-5,TRBV10-3,TRBD2,TGTGCCATCAGTGGGGCGGCTAGCGGGAGGGCCCTCCAAGAGACCCAGTACTTC,CAISGAASGRALQETQYF
.,TRBJ2-7,TRBV4-2,TRBD2,TGTGCCAGCAGCCAAGAGTGGGGGACTAGCGGGAACTACGAGCAGTACTTC,CASSQEWGTSGNYEQYF
once,TRBJ2-2,TRBV19,TRBD1,TGTGCCAGTAGTATATCGGGGACAGGGTTTCCCGGGGAGCTGTTTTTT,CASSISGTGFPGELFF
.,TRBJ1-1,TRBV15,.,TGTGCCACCAGCAGAGGTGCGGGGACTGAAGCTTTCTTT,CATSRGAGTEAFF
.,TRBJ2-7,TRBV4-1,TRBD2,TGCGCCAGCAGCCAAGGGTGGGCTAGCGGGAGCGCCGAGCAGTACTTC,CASSQGWASGSAEQYF
.,TRBJ2-7,TRBV7-2,TRBD2,TGTGCCAGCAGCTTAGGGACTAGCGGGAGGACCACATCCTACGAGCAGTACTTC,CASSLGTSGRTTSYEQYF
.,TRBJ1-1,TRBV19,.,TGTGCCAGTACCCCCCAACGGGGGGGCGTCACTGGGGCTTTCTTT,CASTPQRGGVTGAFF
.,TRBJ2-1,TRBV27,.,TGTGCCAGCAGTTCCCCCCCGGAACGGGACAATGAGCAGTTCTTC,CASSSPPERDNEQFF
.,TRBJ2-5,TRBV4-3,TRBD2,TGCGCCAGCAGCCAACAAGTCCCGGGACTAGGGAGGGCATACCAAGAGACCCAGTACTTC,CASSQQVPGLGRAYQETQYF
.,TRBJ2-7,TRBV20-1,.,TGCAGTGCTAGTACAGGGAGTACCTACGAGCAGTACTTC,CSASTGSTYEQYF
.,TRBJ2-7,TRBV6-2/TRBV6-3,TRBD2,TGTGCCAGCAGTTACCCGCGGGACCTTTGGCGGGAGGACCCCTACGAGCAGTACTTC,CASSYPRDLWREDPYEQYF
.,TRBJ2-7,TRBV7-7,TRBD1,TGTGCTAGCAGAACCGACAGGGGGTCGGGGGCCCCCTACGAGCAGTACTTC,CASRTDRGSGAPYEQYF
.,TRBJ1-4,TRBV6-2/TRBV6-3,TRBD1,TGTGCCAGCAGCCTCCGGGACAGGGTTAATGAAAAACTGTTTTTT,CASSLRDRVNEKLFF
.,TRBJ1-1,TRBV30,TRBD1,TGTGCCTGGAGCCGAGTGACAGGGGGGAACACTGAAGCTTTCTTT,CAWSRVTGGNTEAFF
.,TRBJ2-1,TRBV25-1,.,TGTGCCACCCGGTCGGGAAGGGGGATGGAGCAGTTCTTC,CATRSGRGMEQFF
.,TRBJ2-2,TRBV10-3,TRBD2,TGTGCCACTACTAGCGGGAGCCCCGGGGAGCTGTTTTTT,CATTSGSPGELFF
.,TRBJ2-3,TRBV28,.,TGTGCCAGCAACTCCGGGGTGACGCAGTATTTT,CASNSGVTQYF
.,TRBJ1-6,TRBV9,.,TGTGCCAGCAGCGCTGACCTCACAGGGCGTAATTCACCCCTCCACTTT,CASSADLTGRNSPLHF
few,TRBJ2-2,TRBV7-2,TRBD2,TGTGCCAGCAGCTCCCTGACTAGCGGGAAGGGCGGGGAGCTGTTTTTT,CASSSLTSGKGGELFF
few,TRBJ2-7,TRBV9,TRBD2,TGTGCCAGCAGCCCCGGGACTAGCTTCCACGAGCAGTACTTC,CASSPGTSFHEQYF
.,TRBJ2-7,TRBV7-2,TRBD2,TGTGCCAGCAGCCTACCCGGGGTAGCGGGCTCCTACGAGCAGTACTTC,CASSLPGVAGSYEQYF